The next 21 T cell receptor beta chains were all read from a single sample in a study of blood T cell repertoires in COVID-19. Libraries were prepared by immunoSEQ multiplex PCR; TCRdb keeps only in-frame clonotypes and omits some of them. The table includes 250,000 or so clones, approximately 85% detected once. The sample consisted of PBMCs or T cells enriched from blood (not recorded which). The origin of the receptors is a woman between 50 and 59 years old who had recovered from COVID-19.

This clone showed up just a few times. The rearrangement uses TRBV7-8 and TRBJ1-3; D gene ambiguous. This CDR3 has 15 residues. Germline V gives CDR1 SGHVS, CDR2 FQNEAQ. Between the trimmed V and J ends, which lost 5 bases and 0 bases, there was a span of 11 bases. This chain's CDR3 is CASSPLRLSGNTIYF. The CDR3 DNA reads TGTGCCAGCAGCCCACTCAGACTCTCTGGAAACACCATATATTTT.

The chain is built from TRBV30 and TRBJ2-2, with 15 bases fitting TRBD2. The CDR3 has 17 residues. J gave up 7 bases and V 2 bases, and 8 bases lay outside the gene matches. The germline V gene encodes CDR1 GTSNPN and CDR2 SVGIG (reference sequence). This CDR3 reads CAWSMGLAGGPVGELFF. CDR3 coding DNA: TGTGCCTGGAGTATGGGACTAGCGGGAGGCCCGGTCGGGGAGCTGTTTTTT.

The J gene is TRBJ2-7, the V gene TRBV6-1; D may be TRBD2 (6 bases). The CDR3 sequence is 13 residues long. V was trimmed by 3 bases and J by 9 bases, leaving 15 bases between them. Germline V gene lookup returns CDR1 MNHNS and CDR2 SASEGT. The CDR3 protein is CASSDLGGSRQYF. As DNA, the CDR3 is TGTGCCAGCAGTGATCTGGGAGGATCCAGGCAGTACTTC.

The genes are TRBV18 and TRBJ2-7; 14 positions match TRBD2. Germline V gene data show CDR1 as KGHSH and CDR2 as LQKENI. The ends lost 3 bases at V and 5 bases at J; junction bases unmatched: 6. This CDR3 region has 16 residues. Here the CDR3 reads CASSPVLTSGRDEQYF. Here the CDR3 DNA reads TGTGCCAGCTCACCGGTCTTGACTAGCGGGAGGGACGAGCAGTACTTC.

V and J are TRBV11-2 and TRBJ2-7, with 8 bases lining up with TRBD2. The germline gives CDR1 SGHAT, CDR2 FQNNGV. Unmatched junction bases numbered 6, after V lost 1 base and J lost 4 bases. The CDR3 extends over 15 amino acids. CDR3 in DNA: TGTGCCAGCAGCTTAGCCAGCGGGAGTCTATACGAGCAGTACTTC. Amino acid sequence: CASSLASGSLYEQYF.

In its sample, this clone was seen a few times. This chain connects TRBV27 to TRBJ2-2; tentatively, D is TRBD1 (6 bases). CDR3 length: 15 amino acids. Trimming pared 2 bases from V and 5 bases from J, leaving 12 bases between. Germline CDR1 reads MNHEY; CDR2 reads SMNVEV (reference sequence). The chain's CDR3 is CASSLGQGWTGELFF. CDR3 sequence (DNA): TGTGCCAGCAGTTTAGGGCAGGGGTGGACCGGGGAGCTGTTTTTT.

This chain uses TRBV7-8 with TRBJ2-1; D not resolved. The germline V gene encodes CDR1 SGHVS and CDR2 FQNEAQ. The V gene lost 3 bases and the J gene lost 6 bases, with 9 bases spanning the gap. CDR3 size: 13 residues. Here the CDR3 DNA reads TGTGCCAGCAGCTTTCGATACACCAATGAGCAGTTCTTC. The encoded protein is CASSFRYTNEQFF.

The V and J genes are TRBV9 and TRBJ2-5; 7 nucleotides match TRBD2. CDR3 length equals 16 residues. Trimming removed 6 bases from V and 5 bases from J; junction bases left unmatched: 16. CDR1 is SGDLS, CDR2 YYNGEE, per germline. The chain's CDR3 is CASTTLQGGSGETQYF. The CDR3 region has the DNA TGTGCCAGCACCACCCTCCAGGGCGGGAGTGGGGAGACCCAGTACTTC.

The V gene is TRBV6-5, the J gene TRBJ2-2, with D possibly being TRBD1 (6 bases). With 10 bases removed from V and 3 bases from J, the gap between germline ends came to 15 bases. CDR3 length: 14 residues. The germline gives CDR1 MNHEY, CDR2 SVGAGI. The CDR3: CATSRGRDTGELFF. The CDR3 nucleotides read TGTGCCACTTCAAGGGGGAGAGACACCGGGGAGCTGTTTTTT.

The chain is built from TRBV3-1 (or the pseudogene TRBV3-2) and TRBJ1-2, with D uncertain. Per the germline V gene, CDR1 is LGHDT and CDR2 is YNNKEL (reference sequence). The ends were cut back, 3 bases at V and 1 base at J, with 9 bases in the middle. The CDR3 contains 14 residues. The CDR3 DNA sequence: TGTGCCAGCAGCCAGGGCCCACTTAACTATGGCTACACCTTC. Residues: CASSQGPLNYGYTF.

The chain links TRBV5-7 to TRBJ1-2, with 10 bases matching TRBD1. TRBV5-7 is an ORF for which the function is uncertain. The V gene end was trimmed by 3 bases and the J gene end by 3 bases; junction bases not matched to a gene: 11. CDR3 length: 17 amino acids. The chain's CDR3 is CASSSPGQGPGDYGYTF. CDR3 in DNA: TGTGCCAGCAGCTCTCCGGGACAGGGGCCGGGTGACTATGGCTACACCTTC.

The chain is built from TRBV6-5 and TRBJ2-7; TRBD2 matches 9 bases. The CDR3 is 15 amino acids. CDR1 MNHEY and CDR2 SVGAGI come from the germline V gene. J gave up 5 bases and V 5 bases, and 10 bases lay outside the gene matches. The CDR3 bases are TGTGCCAGCAGTACCATAGCGGGAGTTTCGAACGAGCAGTACTTC. Residues: CASSTIAGVSNEQYF.

The chain recombines TRBV7-9 with TRBJ2-1; 8 nucleotides agree with TRBD2. Germline V gives CDR1 SEHNR, CDR2 FQNEAQ (reference sequence). This CDR3 region has 16 residues. Germline trimming cut 0 bases from V and 6 bases from J; bases unmatched to any gene: 7. CDR3 DNA: TGTGCCAGCAGCTTAGCGCGGCCTAGCGGGTCCAATGAGCAGTTCTTC. Residues: CASSLARPSGSNEQFF. The full variable domain, completed using reference TRBV7-9 and TRBJ2-1, is DTGVSQNPRHKITKRGQNVTFRCDPISEHNRLYWYRQTLGQGPEFLTYFQNEAQLEKSRLLSDRFSAERPKGSFSTLEIQRTEQGDSAMYLCASSLARPSGSNEQFFGPGTRLTVL.

J is TRBJ2-1 and V is TRBV5-1, with 15 bases lining up with TRBD2. From germline, CDR1 is SGHRS and CDR2 YFSETQ. Trimming took 4 bases from V and 4 from J; bases not matched to a gene: 6. The CDR3 length is 17 residues. CDR3 DNA sequence: TGCGCCAGCAGCCGGACTAGCGGGGGGGCAGGTTACAATGAGCAGTTCTTC. The encoded protein is CASSRTSGGAGYNEQFF.

This sequence joins TRBV2 and TRBJ1-2, with 7 bases aligning to TRBD1. Germline assignment: CDR1 SNHLY and CDR2 FYNNEI. The CDR3 loop spans 13 amino acids. J lost 8 bases, V lost 4 bases, and 7 bases had no gene match. The CDR3 sequence is CASSATGEEGYTF. The CDR3, as DNA: TGTGCCAGCAGTGCCACAGGGGAGGAAGGCTACACCTTC.

This chain joins TRBV10-2 and TRBJ2-3, with 7 bases aligning to TRBD2. Per germline, CDR1 WSHSY and CDR2 SAAADI. J was trimmed by 1 base and V by 7 bases; bases with no gene match: 14. CDR3 length: 17 amino acids. CDR3 DNA sequence: TGCGCCAGCATCCCGCTGGGGGGGAGGCCGGGCACAGATACGCAGTATTTT. It is translated as CASIPLGGRPGTDTQYF.

This rearrangement joins TRBV27 to TRBJ2-2; 10 bases agree with TRBD1. CDR1 and CDR2 (germline): MNHEY, SMNVEV (reference sequence). The CDR3 length is 17 residues. The J segment lost 2 bases and the V segment lost 1 base, leaving 4 bases of the junction unmatched. CDR3 residues: CASSLYGTGVNTGELFF. The CDR3 DNA is TGTGCCAGCAGTTTATACGGGACAGGGGTCAACACCGGGGAGCTGTTTTTT.

The genes are TRBV19 and TRBJ2-7; TRBD1 agrees at 9 bases. CDR3 size: 14 residues. Per germline, CDR1 LNHDA and CDR2 SQIVND (reference sequence). With V trimmed by 3 bases and J by 6 bases, 6 bases remained unmatched. The CDR3 protein is CASSITGTGSEQYF. Here the CDR3 DNA reads TGTGCCAGTAGTATCACGGGGACAGGGAGCGAGCAGTACTTC. Complete variable domain (other parts from reference TRBV19 and TRBJ2-7): DGGITQSPKYLFRKEGQNVTLSCEQNLNHDAMYWYRQDPGQGLRLIYYSQIVNDFQKGDIAEGYSVSREKKESFPLTVTSAQKNPTAFYLCASSITGTGSEQYFGPGTRLTVT.

The chain combines TRBV18 with TRBJ1-5; D not certain. Per germline, CDR1 KGHSH and CDR2 LQKENI. The V end lost 4 bases, the J end lost 4 bases, and 8 bases lay between the germline ends. The CDR3 has 13 amino acids. This CDR3 is CASSLDWNQPQHF. The CDR3 DNA follows: TGTGCCAGCTCACTGGACTGGAATCAGCCCCAGCATTTT.

This chain links TRBV21-1 with TRBJ2-2; TRBD2 reflects the table's D call only, with no check against the DNA. TRBV21-1 is a listed pseudogene. The CDR3 has 18 amino acids. The CDR3 protein is CASSTWTSGKAVAGELFF. CDR3 bases: TGTGCCAGCAGCACATGGACTAGCGGGAAGGCAGTAGCCGGGGAGCTGTTTTTT.

V usage is TRBV19 and J usage is TRBJ1-2; TRBD1 is a possible D gene (5 bases). From germline, CDR1 is LNHDA and CDR2 SQIVND (reference sequence). This CDR3 region has 14 residues. With 3 bases removed from V and 4 bases from J, the gap between germline ends came to 12 bases. This CDR3 reads CASSIQGYFYGYTF. CDR3 DNA: TGTGCCAGTAGTATCCAGGGCTATTTCTATGGCTACACCTTC.